These 9 T cell receptor beta chains originate from one sample sequenced in a study of beta chain features in type 1 diabetes. Their specific antigens are unknown. Points from the study as a whole: Type 1 diabetes patients had moderately but significantly shorter TCRB CDR3s in all four CD4+ subsets.

Expressed TCRB transcripts were sequenced after all isolated RNA was converted to cDNA. Only in-frame clones appear in the TCRdb table, and some are missing; sequencing was by immunoSEQ multiplex PCR. The top ten hold around 1.4% of the sample, which has 130,000 to 150,000 clones, about 13% seen once. The specimen sequenced was central memory CD4+ T cells from blood. The origin of the receptors is a man between 18 and 29 years old with type 1 diabetes.

The chain has TRBV9 and TRBJ2-6; D is possibly TRBD1 (5 bases). The germline CDR1 and CDR2 sequences are SGDLS and YYNGEE. V lost 4 bases and J 0 bases, leaving 20 bases between the germline ends. The CDR3 is 19 amino acids. This CDR3 is CASSPPLGRVSSGANVLTF. CDR3 bases: TGTGCCAGCAGCCCACCCTTGGGCAGGGTGTCCTCTGGGGCCAACGTCCTGACTTTC.

This chain connects TRBV7-9 to TRBJ1-4, with D possibly being TRBD1 (6 bases). The CDR3 consists of 15 residues. Trimming stripped 5 bases from V and 3 bases from J, with 13 bases between. Looked up from germline, CDR1 is SEHNR and CDR2 is FQNEAQ (reference sequence). The CDR3 sequence is CASSIQGFSNEKLFF. As DNA, the CDR3 is TGTGCCAGCAGCATACAGGGCTTTTCTAATGAAAAACTGTTTTTT.

This chain joins TRBV30 and TRBJ1-5, with 8 bases that match TRBD1. The CDR3 consists of 16 residues. Losses at the gene ends were 0 bases for V and 5 bases for J; bases not matched to a gene: 9. Germline CDR1 reads GTSNPN; CDR2 reads SVGIG (reference sequence). Here the CDR3 DNA reads TGTGCCTGGAGTGTAAGGGGCAGGGGGCTCTATCAGCCCCAGCATTTT. It translates to CAWSVRGRGLYQPQHF.

This clone was counted a few times. This sequence joins TRBV11-2 and TRBJ2-5, with D perhaps given as TRBD1 or TRBD2 (5 bases each). There are 14 residues in the CDR3. CDR1 and CDR2 (germline): SGHAT, FQNNGV. Trimming removed 5 bases from V and 5 bases from J, with 15 bases in between. The CDR3 DNA follows: TGTGCCAGCAGCCGAATTCTGGGGGTGGAGACCCAGTACTTC. This encodes CASSRILGVETQYF.

This clone turned up a few times. The chain links TRBV5-1 to TRBJ1-1; D not certain. V lost 5 bases and J lost 3, with 11 bases in between. This CDR3 contains 13 residues. Per germline, CDR1 SGHRS and CDR2 YFSETQ. The CDR3 DNA is TGCGCCAGCAGTATGTCAGAGGACACTGAAGCTTTCTTT. The encoded protein is CASSMSEDTEAFF.

The chain carries TRBV18 and TRBJ2-7; a possible D gene is TRBD2 (5 bases). The germline V gene has CDR1 KGHSH and CDR2 LQKENI. The CDR3 totals 11 residues. The V end was cut by 5 bases, the J end by 5 bases, with 7 bases between. The CDR3 coding sequence is TGTGCCAGCTCATTACTAGACGAGCAGTACTTC. Amino acid sequence: CASSLLDEQYF.

The chain recombines TRBV10-3 with TRBJ2-5; no reliable D call. The DNA end favors TRBJ2-7, so the J call may be wrong. The CDR3 contains 11 residues. CDR1 ENHRY and CDR2 SYGVKD come from the germline V gene. The CDR3 is CAISGDYEQYF. The CDR3 nucleotides read TGTGCCATCAGTGGAGACTACGAGCAGTACTTC.

This clone was detected only a few times. J is TRBJ2-3 and V is TRBV7-6; 15 bases fit TRBD2. CDR1 is SGHVS, CDR2 FNYEAQ, per germline. V gave up 5 bases and J gave up 4 bases; unmatched junction bases: 4. The CDR3 totals 16 residues. The CDR3 DNA reads as TGTGCCAGCAGCCGGGGACTAGCGGGGGGCGCAGATACGCAGTATTTT. Translating it yields CASSRGLAGGADTQYF.

In this sample, this clone turned up a few times. V and J are TRBV10-3 and TRBJ2-3; D not resolved. The ends were cut back, 3 bases at V and 13 bases at J, with 14 bases in the middle. The germline gives CDR1 ENHRY, CDR2 SYGVKD. The CDR3 consists of 12 residues. This chain's CDR3 is CAISESRVEEYF. In DNA, the CDR3 is TGTGCCATCAGTGAATCGCGTGTCGAGGAGTATTTT.